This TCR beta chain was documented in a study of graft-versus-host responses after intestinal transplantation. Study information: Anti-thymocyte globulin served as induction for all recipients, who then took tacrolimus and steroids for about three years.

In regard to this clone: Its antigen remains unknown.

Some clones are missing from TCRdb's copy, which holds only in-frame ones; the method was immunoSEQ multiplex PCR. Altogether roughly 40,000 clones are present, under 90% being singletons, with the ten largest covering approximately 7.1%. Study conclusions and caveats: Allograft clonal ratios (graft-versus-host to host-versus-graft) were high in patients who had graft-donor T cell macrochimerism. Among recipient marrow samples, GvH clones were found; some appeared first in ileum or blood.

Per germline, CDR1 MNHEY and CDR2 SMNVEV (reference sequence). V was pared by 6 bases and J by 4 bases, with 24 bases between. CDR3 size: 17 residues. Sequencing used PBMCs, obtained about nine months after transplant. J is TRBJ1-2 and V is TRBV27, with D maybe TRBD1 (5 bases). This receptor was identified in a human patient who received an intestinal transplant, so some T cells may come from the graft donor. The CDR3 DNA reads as TGTGCCAGCAGACCCGACCTATGGGGGGAGAACCTCTATGGCTACACCTTC. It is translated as CASRPDLWGENLYGYTF.